A single TCR beta chain is shown here with its context. As yet, its antigen is unknown. Each TRB cDNA library was prepared by 5' RACE (with UMI labels). TCRdb re-analyzed the 5' RACE reads; it lists each CDR3 protein once, without DNA. Its listing shows 75,000 to 90,000 distinct CDR3 sequences. CDR3 length: 14 amino acids. Germline loops: CDR1 SGHNT, CDR2 YYREEE (reference sequence). All CD8+ T cell subsets were sorted in triplicate at over 250,000 cells each. The sample originates from a study of CXCR3-negative and CXCR3-positive naive CD8 T cells. Study-wide findings and caveats: Comparison of naive cells showed more hydrophobic TRB CDR3s in CXCR3-positive than in CXCR3-negative naive cells.

The chain is built from TRBV5-4 and TRBJ2-4; TCRdb's D call of TRBD2 is untestable without DNA. The TCR was taken from a human donor in good health. Some clones in this sample may be carry-over from other donors' samples. Material for sequencing was naive CXCR3+ CD8+ T cells from blood. Subset denoted: CD45RO-CCR7+CD27+CD95- naive CD8+ T cells expressing CXCR3 (TNR3+). The CDR3 protein is CASSLVGGPNIQYF.